This TCR beta chain comes out of a study of neurological immune-mediated disorders. Worth noting for this clonotype: Its antigen is not identified.

Study-wide results and limits: Multiple sclerosis, the disease with the least TCR clonal expansion, fell below healthy controls, whereas HTLV-1-associated myelopathy showed the most.

V shed 5 bases and J shed 0 bases, with 11 bases lying between them. Germline values: CDR1 SGHRS, CDR2 YFSETQ. This CDR3 is 14 amino acids long. TCRdb re-derived calls from the 5' RACE reads in MiXCR, one entry per CDR3 protein. The sample has 25,000 to 35,000 distinct CDR3 sequences, more than 20% seen once. Material for sequencing was PBMCs. The source is a woman aged 55-75 years in good health. The chain joins TRBV5-1 to TRBJ1-1; maybe TRBD1 (6 bases). The CDR3 region is CASRSGQLNTEAFF. The CDR3 DNA follows: TGCGCCAGCAGATCCGGACAGTTGAACACTGAAGCTTTCTTT.